Sequencing of this T cell receptor beta chain was carried out in a study of blood T cell repertoires in COVID-19. Across the study: T cells, B-cell-depleted T cells, or PBMCs supplied cDNA or gDNA.

Authors' data handling: Amplification from reference gene primers served as the basis for estimated nucleated cell counts. Method: immunoSEQ multiplex PCR; TCRdb's copy keeps in-frame clones and lacks some. Clonal size and the V and J genes are those of that table, whereas D and trimming came from the DNA. The repertoire holds about 180,000 clones, with around 80% as singletons. CDR3 length: 14 residues. The V end lost 2 bases, the J end lost 2 bases, and 11 bases lay between the germline ends. Germline V lookup: CDR1 SGHRS, CDR2 YFSETQ. The specimen was peripheral blood. The receptor was derived from a man between 65 and 85 years old with active or convalescent COVID-19. The V gene is TRBV5-1, the J gene TRBJ2-7, with a possible D match to TRBD1 (5 bases). DNA for the CDR3: TGCGCCAGCAGCTTTTTTGCAGGGACCTACGAGCAGTACTTC. Residues: CASSFFAGTYEQYF.